These 5 T cell receptor beta chains share one sample of origin, sequenced in a study of identical twins (dated by TCRdb to the mid-2010s). Library preparation was by 5' RACE. The instrument was an Illumina HiSeq 2000. TCRdb handled the public reads itself, with Q25 trimming in fastp and clone calling in MiXCR, and kept productive beta chains. Every entry covers one CDR3 protein and lists the most common genes and DNA from its rows. The sample table shows some 900,000 distinct CDR3 sequences, and around 12% are seen once. The top ten clones comprise around 1.6% of the sample. This sample also belongs to another study, concerning yellow fever vaccine responses in identical twins.

What was sequenced was PBMCs. These TCRs come from a woman under 30 in good health.

This clonotype was counted between two and nine times. This sequence joins TRBV12-3 or TRBV12-4 and TRBJ2-1; TRBD2 agrees at 11 bases. CDR3 length: 17 amino acids. Trimming took 2 bases from V and 7 from J; bases not matched to a gene: 10. In DNA form, the CDR3 reads TGTGCCAGCAGTTTATTGGGGTTAGCGGGAGGGGGGAATGAGCAGTTCTTC. It is translated as CASSLLGLAGGGNEQFF.

This clonotype was seen a handful of times. The J gene is TRBJ2-3, the V gene TRBV3-1, with 10 bases matching TRBD2. The V gene end was trimmed by 4 bases and the J gene end by 0 bases; junction bases not matched to a gene: 7. CDR3 length: 17 amino acids. CDR1 and CDR2 (germline): LGHDT, YNNKEL (reference sequence). CDR3 coding DNA: TGTGCCAGCAGCCCTCGGACTAGCGGAGTTAGCACAGATACGCAGTATTTT. Amino acids: CASSPRTSGVSTDTQYF.

This clonotype was observed many times. The V call is TRBV7-9, the J call TRBJ2-3; D gene uncertain. The germline CDR1 and CDR2 sequences are SEHNR and FQNEAQ (reference sequence). The V end was cut by 3 bases, the J end by 3 bases, with 7 bases between. CDR3 length equals 13 residues. The CDR3 bases are TGTGCCAGCAGCTTTTCCGGGACAGATACGCAGTATTTT. Amino acid sequence: CASSFSGTDTQYF. The complete variable domain, with remaining parts taken from reference TRBV7-9 and TRBJ2-3, reads DTGVSQNPRHKITKRGQNVTFRCDPISEHNRLYWYRQTLGQGPEFLTYFQNEAQLEKSRLLSDRFSAERPKGSFSTLEIQRTEQGDSAMYLCASSFSGTDTQYFGPGTRLTVL.

A word on this clonotype: One end of the junction varies from germline; a read error may be responsible. The rearrangement uses TRBV3-1 and TRBJ2-7; D possibly corresponds to TRBD2 (6 bases). Germline CDR1 reads LGHDT; CDR2 reads YNNKEL (reference sequence). The CDR3 extends over 17 amino acids. CDR3 DNA: TGTGCCTGCAGCTTAACCTATAGGCATAGCGGCTCCTACGAGCAGTACTTC. Protein: CACSLTYRHSGSYEQYF.

The chain combines TRBV12-3 or TRBV12-4 with TRBJ2-5; the D gene is possibly TRBD1 (6 bases). Trimming cost V 0 bases and J 3 bases, with 11 bases left between them. The CDR3 has 15 amino acids. The CDR3 reads CASSLADSLKETQYF. CDR3 bases: TGTGCCAGCAGTTTAGCGGACAGCCTCAAAGAGACCCAGTACTTC.